The 15 T cell receptor beta chains given below trace back to one sample, sequenced in a study of T cells in Graves' hyperthyroidism and ophthalmopathy. Amplification of TCR beta CDR3 regions was performed using RNA transcripts as template. With the HTBI primer set, the TCR CDR3 went through a first round of RT-PCR. MiXCR, run by TCRdb on the multiplex PCR reads, gives a single entry per CDR3 protein. In the table there are roughly 570,000 distinct CDR3 sequences, roughly 46% of which are singletons. Sequencing was performed on peripheral blood or thyroid tissue (not recorded which). The origin of the receptors is a woman between 18 and 29 years old with Graves' hyperthyroidism.

This sequence joins TRBV29-1 and TRBJ2-1; maybe TRBD1 (5 bases). The CDR3 is 15 residues long. Between the trimmed V and J ends, which lost 4 bases and 4 bases, there was a span of 17 bases. Germline-derived CDR1 and CDR2 are SQVTM and ANQGSEA. The CDR3 region has the DNA TGCAGCGTTGCCCGACAGCCGACGGTTTACAATGAGCAGTTCTTC. Translating gives CSVARQPTVYNEQFF.

This clonotype was seen a few times. The V call is TRBV9, the J call TRBJ1-2, with D unclear. CDR1 is SGDLS and CDR2 is YYNGEE in the germline V gene. The ends were cut back, 7 bases at V and 2 bases at J, with 15 bases in the middle. The CDR3 extends over 14 amino acids. CDR3 residues: CASGHGSQNYGYTF. The CDR3 bases are TGTGCCAGCGGGCACGGGAGCCAAAACTATGGCTACACCTTC.

The J gene is TRBJ1-6, the V gene TRBV7-2; D gene unclear. Germline-derived CDR1 and CDR2 are SGHTA and FQGNSA. V gave up 1 base and J gave up 10 bases, with 11 bases separating them. This CDR3 comprises 14 residues. The DNA for the CDR3 is TGTGCCAGCAGCTTAGTGTTGGGAAGCTCACCCCTCCACTTT. This sequence encodes CASSLVLGSSPLHF.

This clonotype was counted at least ten times. The rearrangement uses TRBV15 and TRBJ2-3; D possibly uses TRBD1 or TRBD2 (5 bases each). This CDR3 has 15 residues. With 0 bases removed from V and 5 bases from J, the gap between germline ends came to 12 bases. Germline V gene data show CDR1 as LNHNV and CDR2 as YYDKDF (reference sequence). DNA of the CDR3: TGTGCCACCAGCAGAGATCATGCGAGGGGAGATACGCAGTATTTT. Its protein is CATSRDHARGDTQYF. The full variable domain, with the rest looked up from reference TRBV15 and TRBJ2-3, is DAMVIQNPRYQVTQFGKPVTLSCSQTLNHNVMYWYQQKSSQAPKLLFHYYDKDFNNEADTPDNFQSRRPNTSFCFLDIRSPGLGDTAMYLCATSRDHARGDTQYFGPGTRLTVL.

Comments on this clonotype: Given a much more abundant clone one base away, this may be a read error. The chain links TRBV4-3 to TRBJ2-2; 12 bases match TRBD2. The CDR3 is 17 residues long. Per germline, CDR1 LGHNA and CDR2 YSLEER. The CDR3 loop is CASSFRLAGASPGEPFF. For the CDR3, the DNA is TGCGCCAGCAGCTTCCGACTAGCGGGAGCCTCTCCCGGGGAGCCGTTTTTT.

This chain links TRBV24-1 with TRBJ2-3; possibly TRBD2 for D (7 bases). This CDR3 is built from 16 residues. V was cut by 9 bases and J by 4 bases, with 22 bases left in between. The germline gives CDR1 KGHDR, CDR2 SFDVKD. This chain's CDR3 is CATSLTGGRLPDTQYF. The CDR3 nucleotides are TGTGCCACCTCCCTTACCGGGGGGCGGCTTCCAGATACGCAGTATTTT.

The chain joins TRBV19 to TRBJ1-5, with 10 nucleotides matching TRBD1. Germline CDR1 is LNHDA and CDR2 is SQIVND (reference sequence). Unmatched junction bases numbered 9, after V lost 4 bases and J lost 3 bases. The CDR3 spans 17 residues. CDR3 loop: CASSTWTGGGDNQPQHF. The CDR3 DNA is TGTGCCAGTAGTACCTGGACAGGGGGGGGGGACAATCAGCCCCAGCATTTT.

This clonotype has a handful of counts. This rearrangement joins TRBV12-3 or TRBV12-4 to TRBJ2-3; D is undetermined. V was cut by 5 bases and J by 3 bases, with 9 bases left in between. The CDR3 totals 13 residues. The CDR3 region has the DNA TGTGCCAGCAGTGATCTACAGACAGATACGCAGTATTTT. Its protein product is CASSDLQTDTQYF.

The chain has TRBV15 and TRBJ2-7; D call uncertain. CDR1 and CDR2 (germline): LNHNV, YYDKDF (reference sequence). This CDR3 comprises 10 residues. The V gene lost 3 bases and the J gene lost 6 bases, with 3 bases spanning the gap. The CDR3 DNA sequence: TGTGCCACCAGCAGTGCCGAGCAGTACTTC. It translates to CATSSAEQYF.

The chain joins TRBV19 to TRBJ2-1, with TRBD2 matching over 12 bases. CDR1 LNHDA and CDR2 SQIVND come from the germline V gene (reference sequence). V lost 5 bases and J lost 11; bases outside the gene matches: 10. The CDR3 runs to 15 residues. The chain's CDR3 is CASSQILAGGFQQFF. DNA of the CDR3: TGTGCCAGTAGTCAGATACTAGCGGGAGGTTTCCAGCAGTTCTTC.

This clonotype occurred many times. The chain carries TRBV29-1 and TRBJ2-7; TRBD1 aligns across 7 bases. J lost 3 bases, V lost 1 base, and 3 bases had no gene match. The CDR3 contains 13 residues. Germline CDR1 and CDR2: SQVTM and ANQGSEA. In DNA, the CDR3 is TGCAGCGTTGAAGCTGGACAGGACTACGAGCAGTACTTC. Protein product: CSVEAGQDYEQYF.

The chain combines TRBV27 with TRBJ1-1; a weak D match, TRBD1 (5 bases). The germline gives CDR1 MNHEY, CDR2 SMNVEV (reference sequence). Between the trimmed V and J ends, which lost 3 bases and 3 bases, there was a span of 11 bases. The CDR3 is 14 residues long. In DNA, the CDR3 is TGTGCCAGCAGTTTGGGGGGGTGGGACACTGAAGCTTTCTTT. Its translation is CASSLGGWDTEAFF.

Note on this clonotype: This is likely a read error, given that the CDR3 carries no conserved phenylalanine or tryptophan at its end. This rearrangement joins TRBV10-3 to TRBJ1-5; D possibly corresponds to TRBD1 (6 bases). The CDR3 sequence is 14 residues long. Between the trimmed V and J ends, which lost 10 bases and 1 base, there was a span of 14 bases. Germline V gives CDR1 ENHRY, CDR2 SYGVKD. CDR3 coding DNA: TGTGCCACCGCAGACAGGCTCAGCAATCAGCCCCAGCATTTG. This translates into CATADRLSNQPQHL.

This chain uses TRBV5-5 with TRBJ2-1; TRBD2 might be the D (5 bases). The V gene's germline CDR1 is SGHKS and CDR2 YYEKEE (reference sequence). Trimming cost V 3 bases and J 1 base, with 11 bases left between them. The CDR3 runs 15 residues. For the CDR3, the DNA is TGTGCCAGCAGCTCCGAGGGTTCTTCCTACAATGAGCAGTTCTTC. This encodes CASSSEGSSYNEQFF. The full variable domain, in which reference TRBV5-5 and TRBJ2-1 provide the parts outside the CDR3, is DAGVTQSPTHLIKTRGQQVTLRCSPISGHKSVSWYQQVLGQGPQFIFQYYEKEERGRGNFPDRFSARQFPNYSSELNVNALLLGDSALYLCASSSEGSSYNEQFFGPGTRLTVL.

The J gene is TRBJ2-7, the V gene TRBV3-2; the DNA was not compared with TRBD2, the D call given in the table. TRBV3-2 is a listed pseudogene. The length of the CDR3 is 15 residues. CDR3 sequence (DNA): TGTGCCAGCAGCCAGCCGACTAGCGGGACCTACGAGCAGTACTTC. Protein product: CASSQPTSGTYEQYF.